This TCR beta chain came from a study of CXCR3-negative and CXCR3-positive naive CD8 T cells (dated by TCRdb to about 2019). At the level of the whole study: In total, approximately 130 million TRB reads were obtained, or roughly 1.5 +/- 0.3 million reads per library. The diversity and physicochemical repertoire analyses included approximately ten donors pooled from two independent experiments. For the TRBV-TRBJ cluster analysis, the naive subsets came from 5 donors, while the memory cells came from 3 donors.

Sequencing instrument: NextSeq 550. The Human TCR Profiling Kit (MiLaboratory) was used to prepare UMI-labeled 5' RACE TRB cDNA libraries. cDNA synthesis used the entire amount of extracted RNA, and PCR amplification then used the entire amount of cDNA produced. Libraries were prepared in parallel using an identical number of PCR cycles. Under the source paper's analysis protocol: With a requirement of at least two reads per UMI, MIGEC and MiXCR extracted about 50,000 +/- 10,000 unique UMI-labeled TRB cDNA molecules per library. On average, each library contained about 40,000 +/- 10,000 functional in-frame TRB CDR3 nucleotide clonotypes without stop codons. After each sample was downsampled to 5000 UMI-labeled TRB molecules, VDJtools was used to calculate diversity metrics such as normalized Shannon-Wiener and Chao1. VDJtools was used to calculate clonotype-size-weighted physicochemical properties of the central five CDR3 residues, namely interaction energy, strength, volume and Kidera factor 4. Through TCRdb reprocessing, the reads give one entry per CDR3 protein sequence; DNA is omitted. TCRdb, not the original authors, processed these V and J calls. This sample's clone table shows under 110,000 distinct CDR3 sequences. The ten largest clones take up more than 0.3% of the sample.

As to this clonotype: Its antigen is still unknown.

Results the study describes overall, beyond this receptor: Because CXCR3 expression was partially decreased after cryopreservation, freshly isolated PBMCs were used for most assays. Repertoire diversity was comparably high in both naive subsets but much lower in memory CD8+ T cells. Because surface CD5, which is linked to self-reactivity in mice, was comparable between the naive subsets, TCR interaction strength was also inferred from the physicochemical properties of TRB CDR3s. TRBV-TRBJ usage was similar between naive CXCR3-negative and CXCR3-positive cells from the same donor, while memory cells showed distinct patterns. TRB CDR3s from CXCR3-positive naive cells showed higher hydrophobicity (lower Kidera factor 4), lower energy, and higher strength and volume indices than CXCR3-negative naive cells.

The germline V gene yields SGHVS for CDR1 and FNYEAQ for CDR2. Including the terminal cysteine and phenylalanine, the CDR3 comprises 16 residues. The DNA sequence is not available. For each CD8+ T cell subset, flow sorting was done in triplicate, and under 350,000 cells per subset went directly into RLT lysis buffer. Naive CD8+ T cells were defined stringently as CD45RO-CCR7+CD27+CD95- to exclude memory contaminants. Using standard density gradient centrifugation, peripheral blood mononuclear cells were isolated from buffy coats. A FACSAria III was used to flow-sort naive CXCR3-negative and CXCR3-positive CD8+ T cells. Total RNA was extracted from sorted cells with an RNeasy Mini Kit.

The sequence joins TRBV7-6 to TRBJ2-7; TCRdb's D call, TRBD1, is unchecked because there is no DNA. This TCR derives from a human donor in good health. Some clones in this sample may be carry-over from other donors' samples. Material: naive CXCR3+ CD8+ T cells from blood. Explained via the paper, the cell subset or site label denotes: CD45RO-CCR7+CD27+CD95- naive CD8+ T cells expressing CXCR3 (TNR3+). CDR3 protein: CASSLDPRDNSYEQYF.